The rows below give T cell receptor beta chains drawn from one sample of a study of glioma-infiltrating T cells after dendritic cell vaccination. The assay was immunoSEQ multiplex PCR, and TCRdb's table has in-frame clones only and misses some. The table lists 80,000 to 100,000 clones, 79% of them singletons. The material was blood, obtained before dendritic cell vaccination. Source of these receptors: a human donor with glioblastoma. Each CDR3 is given with its conserved first and last residue. Fields, in order: J gene, clone size, CDR3 length, D gene, V gene, CDR3 protein, CDR3 DNA. D genes are given only for firm matches. The size of a clone is reported for some rows only, either as once, few or many, or as a class for expanded clones.

>TRBJ2-1|once|15|TRBD1|TRBV9
CASSTGPGGYNEQFF
TGTGCCAGCAGCACGGGGCCAGGGGGCTACAATGAGCAGTTCTTC
>TRBJ1-6|.|16|.|TRBV5-3
CARSLVRRAYNSPLHF
TGTGCCAGAAGCTTGGTTCGGAGGGCCTATAATTCACCCCTCCACTTT
>TRBJ1-1|.|15|TRBD1|TRBV7-6
CASSLYTGANTEAFF
TGTGCCAGCAGCTTGTATACAGGGGCGAACACTGAAGCTTTCTTT
>TRBJ2-1|once|16|.|TRBV5-1
CASSLGGLAAYNEQFF
TGCGCCAGCAGCTTGGGGGGGCTAGCAGCCTACAATGAGCAGTTCTTC
>TRBJ1-5|once|16|.|TRBV18
CASSPPGNGRGQPQHF
TGTGCCAGCTCACCGCCCGGGAATGGACGTGGTCAGCCCCAGCATTTT
>TRBJ1-2|.|13|.|TRBV28
CASSWEAGLGYTF
TGTGCCAGCAGTTGGGAGGCGGGTTTAGGCTACACCTTC
>TRBJ2-3|.|15|TRBD2|TRBV7-3
CASSFSGRASDTQYF
TGTGCCAGCAGCTTTAGCGGGAGGGCCTCAGATACGCAGTATTTT
>TRBJ2-5|.|14|.|TRBV5-1
CASSLGRGQETQYF
TGCGCCAGCAGCTTGGGCCGGGGGCAAGAGACCCAGTACTTC
>TRBJ1-5|.|14|.|TRBV28
CASTGAFSNQPQHF
TGTGCCAGCACTGGAGCCTTCTCTAATCAGCCCCAGCATTTT
>TRBJ2-4|.|19|.|TRBV18
CASSQLVVRQGQTKNIQYF
TGTGCCAGCTCGCAACTCGTCGTGAGGCAGGGCCAAACCAAAAACATTCAGTACTTC
>TRBJ2-6|.|16|.|TRBV6-4
CASRVYRVSGANVLTF
TGTGCCAGCAGAGTTTACAGGGTCTCTGGGGCCAACGTCCTGACTTTC
>TRBJ1-5|.|14|.|TRBV15
CATSTRQLGQPQHF
TGTGCCACCAGCACAAGACAGTTGGGTCAGCCCCAGCATTTT
>TRBJ1-1|.|14|.|TRBV4-1
CASSPQWRGTEAFF
TGCGCCAGCAGCCCTCAGTGGCGGGGGACTGAAGCTTTCTTT
>TRBJ2-7|.|17|TRBD1|TRBV4-2
CASSQEAGVDRTYEQYF
TGTGCCAGCAGCCAAGAAGCAGGAGTGGACAGGACCTACGAGCAGTACTTC
>TRBJ2-5|once|12|.|TRBV7-9
CASSPGWETQYF
TGTGCCAGCAGCCCCGGGTGGGAGACCCAGTACTTC
>TRBJ2-7|.|16|.|TRBV7-9
CASSSRPDSQTYEQYF
TGTGCCAGCAGCTCCCGACCTGACAGCCAAACCTACGAGCAGTACTTC
>TRBJ2-7|.|11|.|TRBV20-1
CSARTGHEQYF
TGCAGTGCTAGGACAGGCCACGAGCAGTACTTC
>TRBJ1-2|.|11|.|TRBV29-1
CSVDSNYGYTF
TGCAGCGTTGACAGTAACTATGGCTACACCTTC
>TRBJ1-2|once|15|TRBD1|TRBV28
CASTPPDRGLGGYTF
TGTGCCAGCACCCCTCCGGACAGGGGGCTTGGTGGCTACACCTTC
>TRBJ1-3|.|16|TRBD1|TRBV6-5
CASSYAPTGTGNTIYF
TGTGCCAGCAGTTATGCCCCGACAGGGACTGGAAACACCATATATTTT
>TRBJ1-3|.|17|.|TRBV9
CASSRRELVGSGNTIYF
TGTGCCAGCAGCCGGCGGGAACTCGTAGGGTCTGGAAACACCATATATTTT
>TRBJ1-2|.|14|TRBD1|TRBV6-5
CASSNAGTGSGYTF
TGTGCCAGCTCCAATGCCGGGACAGGGTCTGGCTACACCTTC
>TRBJ2-1|.|15|TRBD2|TRBV5-4
CASSLVGLANNEQFF
TGTGCCAGCAGCTTGGTCGGACTAGCCAACAATGAGCAGTTCTTC
>TRBJ2-7|.|11|.|TRBV18
CASSGSYEQYF
TGTGCCAGCTCTGGCTCGTACGAGCAGTACTTC
>TRBJ2-1|.|17|.|TRBV5-1
CARKAATSLSSYNEQFF
TGCGCCCGAAAAGCGGCCACCTCTTTAAGCTCCTACAATGAGCAGTTCTTC
>TRBJ2-7|once|14|.|TRBV9
CASSVEPQGYEQYF
TGTGCCAGCAGCGTAGAACCACAGGGCTACGAGCAGTACTTC
>TRBJ2-2|.|16|TRBD2|TRBV28
CASTLSGGPNTGELFF
TGTGCCAGCACCCTCAGCGGGGGCCCTAACACCGGGGAGCTGTTTTTT
>TRBJ2-2|.|15|.|TRBV7-9
CASSLRAGLTGELFF
TGTGCCAGCAGCCTCCGGGCGGGCCTAACCGGGGAGCTGTTTTTT
>TRBJ1-1|.|16|TRBD1|TRBV18
CASSPIRTGGNTEAFF
TGTGCCAGCTCACCTATTCGGACAGGGGGGAACACTGAAGCTTTCTTT
>TRBJ1-2|.|15|.|TRBV6-5
CASSPGGGTVYGYTF
TGTGCCAGCAGTCCCGGTGGGGGGACGGTTTATGGCTACACCTTC
>TRBJ1-1|.|16|TRBD1|TRBV28
CASSLGGDRDFRKAFF
TGTGCCAGCAGTTTAGGGGGGGACAGGGATTTTCGAAAAGCTTTCTTT
>TRBJ2-3|.|12|TRBD2|TRBV29-1
CSVDRREGVQYF
TGCAGCGTTGACAGGCGGGAGGGAGTGCAGTATTTT
>TRBJ2-5|.|14|.|TRBV29-1
CSVERAGNQETQYF
TGCAGCGTTGAACGGGCCGGGAACCAAGAGACCCAGTACTTC
>TRBJ1-1|.|13|.|TRBV18
CASSLEENTEAFF
TGTGCCAGCTCATTGGAGGAGAACACTGAAGCTTTCTTT
>TRBJ2-5|once|15|.|TRBV28
CASSPGLGNKETQYF
TGTGCCAGCAGTCCGGGACTTGGCAATAAAGAGACCCAGTACTTC
>TRBJ2-1|.|19|TRBD2|TRBV4-1
CASSQEMGGRAGQYNEQFF
TGCGCCAGCAGCCAAGAGATGGGCGGGAGGGCGGGGCAGTACAATGAGCAGTTCTTC
>TRBJ2-7|.|14|.|TRBV6-5
CASSPGTSWYEQYF
TGTGCCAGCAGCCCCGGGACATCGTGGTACGAGCAGTACTTC
>TRBJ2-1|.|16|TRBD1|TRBV5-4
CASSTQTGDDFWEQFF
TGTGCCAGCAGCACACAAACAGGGGATGACTTCTGGGAGCAGTTCTTC
>TRBJ2-1|.|19|TRBD2|TRBV12-5
CASGLARGTSGSTYDEQFF
TGTGCTAGTGGTTTGGCTAGGGGGACTAGCGGGTCGACTTATGATGAGCAGTTCTTC
>TRBJ2-7|.|16|.|TRBV9
CASSGRGESTVYEQYF
TGTGCCAGCAGCGGACGCGGAGAATCCACGGTCTACGAGCAGTACTTC
>TRBJ1-2|.|13|.|TRBV9
CASSVVLGHGYTF
TGTGCCAGCAGCGTAGTCTTGGGGCATGGCTACACCTTC
>TRBJ2-7|.|13|TRBD2|TRBV6-5
CASTGGVGYEQYF
TGTGCCAGCACCGGGGGGGTAGGCTACGAGCAGTACTTC
>TRBJ2-3|.|12|.|TRBV7-3
CASSSYTDTQYF
TGTGCCAGCAGCTCTTACACAGATACGCAGTATTTT
>TRBJ2-3|once|17|TRBD1|TRBV27
CASNRDRGRTGTDTQYF
TGTGCCAGCAACCGGGACAGGGGGCGTACGGGCACAGATACGCAGTATTTT
>TRBJ1-4|.|15|.|TRBV11-2
CASSRSPEGFVKLFF
TGTGCCAGCAGCCGTAGTCCCGAGGGTTTTGTAAAACTGTTTTTT